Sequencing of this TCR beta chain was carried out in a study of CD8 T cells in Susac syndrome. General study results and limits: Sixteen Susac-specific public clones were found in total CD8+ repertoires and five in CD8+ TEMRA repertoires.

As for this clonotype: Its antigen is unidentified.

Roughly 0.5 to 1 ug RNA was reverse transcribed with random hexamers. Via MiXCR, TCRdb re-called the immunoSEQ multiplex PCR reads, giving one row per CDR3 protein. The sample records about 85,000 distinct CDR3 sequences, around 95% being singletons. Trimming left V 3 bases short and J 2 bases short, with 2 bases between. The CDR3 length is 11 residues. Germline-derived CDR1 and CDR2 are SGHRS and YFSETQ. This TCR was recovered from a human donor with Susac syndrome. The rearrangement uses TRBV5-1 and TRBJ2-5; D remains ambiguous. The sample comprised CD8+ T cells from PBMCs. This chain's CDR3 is CASSWQETQYF. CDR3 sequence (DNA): TGCGCCAGCAGCTGGCAAGAGACCCAGTACTTC.